The rows below give T cell receptor beta chains drawn from one sample of a study of T cell changes during pregnancy in multiple sclerosis. Only in-frame clones appear in the TCRdb table, and some are missing; sequencing was by immunoSEQ multiplex PCR. The top ten hold approximately 0.85% of the sample, which has about 60,000 clones, 80% to 95% seen once. Material: peripheral blood, obtained in the first trimester of pregnancy. Every receptor here comes from a female donor with multiple sclerosis, enrolled in a pregnancy study. Each CDR3 is given with its conserved first and last residue. A D gene is named only where the DNA matches it firmly.

v_call	d_call	j_call	cdr3_aa
TRBV5-5	NA	TRBJ2-7	CASSHRNEQYF
TRBV10-3	TRBD2	TRBJ2-1	CAISSTSGGYNEQFF
TRBV5-4	NA	TRBJ1-1	CASSLAGNTEAFF
TRBV5-6	NA	TRBJ1-1	CASRTQGVATEAFF
TRBV7-3	TRBD2	TRBJ2-3	CASSSGLAGGSGTDTQYF
TRBV2	TRBD1	TRBJ2-1	CASIQGKMSSYNEQFF
TRBV2	NA	TRBJ1-2	CARQETKPNYGYTF
TRBV15	NA	TRBJ2-7	CATSRDTGDEQYF
TRBV11-2	NA	TRBJ2-1	CASTSARFNEQFF
TRBV9	TRBD1	TRBJ2-7	CASSVLPGQGSYEQYF
TRBV6-5	TRBD2	TRBJ2-2	CASSSGLASGELFF
TRBV9	TRBD2	TRBJ2-6	CASSGGLAISGANVLTF
TRBV14	NA	TRBJ2-2	CASSQVSTGELFF
TRBV11-2	TRBD2	TRBJ2-1	CASSSLAGRVGEQFF
TRBV5-1	TRBD2	TRBJ2-3	CASKSGLSTDTQYF
TRBV9	NA	TRBJ2-7	CASSVVGDGYEQYF
TRBV30	NA	TRBJ1-1	CAWTAGRVNTEAFF
TRBV9	NA	TRBJ1-3	CASSGRGGANTIYF
TRBV4-2	NA	TRBJ2-1	CASSQAAWGGGNEQFF
TRBV7-8	TRBD1	TRBJ2-5	CASSSPTGAETQYF
TRBV9	TRBD1	TRBJ1-6	CASSRDRAGSPLHF
TRBV7-2	TRBD2	TRBJ2-7	CASSLLAGGPYEQYF
TRBV7-2	NA	TRBJ1-3	CASSFPAAGNTIYF
TRBV19	NA	TRBJ1-1	CASSKREGTEAFF
TRBV7-9	NA	TRBJ2-1	CASSLAAGTYNEQFF
TRBV29-1	NA	TRBJ1-2	CSGRTVNYGYTF
TRBV27	TRBD1	TRBJ1-4	CASSPVGGDEKLFF
TRBV5-6	NA	TRBJ2-7	CASSPGQSAYEQYF
TRBV19	NA	TRBJ1-6	CASSIRGPGGSLHF
TRBV18	TRBD2	TRBJ2-2	CASSPPLRGGSGELFF